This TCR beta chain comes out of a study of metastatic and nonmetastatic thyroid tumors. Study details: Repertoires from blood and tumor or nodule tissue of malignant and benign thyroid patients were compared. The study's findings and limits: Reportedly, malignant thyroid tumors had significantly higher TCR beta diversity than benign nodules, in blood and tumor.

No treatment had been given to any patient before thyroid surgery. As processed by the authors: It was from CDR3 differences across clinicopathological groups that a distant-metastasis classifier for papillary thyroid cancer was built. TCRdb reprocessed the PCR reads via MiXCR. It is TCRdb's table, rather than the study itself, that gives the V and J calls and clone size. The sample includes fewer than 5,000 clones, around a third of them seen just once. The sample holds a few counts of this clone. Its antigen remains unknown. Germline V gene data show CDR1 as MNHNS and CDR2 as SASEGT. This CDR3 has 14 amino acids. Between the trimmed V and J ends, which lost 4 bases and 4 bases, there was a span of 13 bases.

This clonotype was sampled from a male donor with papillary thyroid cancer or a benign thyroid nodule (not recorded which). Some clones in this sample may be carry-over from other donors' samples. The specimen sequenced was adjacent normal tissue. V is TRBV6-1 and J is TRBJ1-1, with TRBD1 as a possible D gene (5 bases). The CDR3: CASSVEGTRTEAFF. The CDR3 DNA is TGTGCCAGCAGTGTGGAGGGGACTCGCACTGAAGCTTTCTTT.